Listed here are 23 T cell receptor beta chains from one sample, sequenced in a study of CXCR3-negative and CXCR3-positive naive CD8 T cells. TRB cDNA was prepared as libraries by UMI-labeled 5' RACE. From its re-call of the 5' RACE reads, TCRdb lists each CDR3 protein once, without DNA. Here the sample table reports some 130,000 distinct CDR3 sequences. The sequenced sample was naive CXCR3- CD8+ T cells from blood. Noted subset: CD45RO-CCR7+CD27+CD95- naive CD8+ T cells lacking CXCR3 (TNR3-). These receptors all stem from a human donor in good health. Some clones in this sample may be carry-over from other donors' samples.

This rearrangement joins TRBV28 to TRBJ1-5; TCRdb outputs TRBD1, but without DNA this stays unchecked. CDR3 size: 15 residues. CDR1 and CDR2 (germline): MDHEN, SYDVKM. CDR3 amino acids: CASSSGQGGNQPQHF.

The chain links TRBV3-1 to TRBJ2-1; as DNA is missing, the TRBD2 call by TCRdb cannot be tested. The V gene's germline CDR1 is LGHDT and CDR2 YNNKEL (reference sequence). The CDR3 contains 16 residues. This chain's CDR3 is CASSHGLAASYNEQFF.

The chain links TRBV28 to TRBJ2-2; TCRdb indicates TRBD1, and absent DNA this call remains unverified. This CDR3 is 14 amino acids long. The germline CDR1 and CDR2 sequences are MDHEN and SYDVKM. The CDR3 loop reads CATRGRTAAGELFF.

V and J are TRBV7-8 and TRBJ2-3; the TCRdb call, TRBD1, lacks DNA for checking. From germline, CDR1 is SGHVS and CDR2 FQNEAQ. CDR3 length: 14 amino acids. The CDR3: CASSYRVSTDTQYF.

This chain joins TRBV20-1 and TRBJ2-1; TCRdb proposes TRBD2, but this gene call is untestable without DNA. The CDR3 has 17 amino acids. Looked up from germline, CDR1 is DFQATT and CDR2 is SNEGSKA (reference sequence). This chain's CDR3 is CSAPPPGLAETYNEQFF.

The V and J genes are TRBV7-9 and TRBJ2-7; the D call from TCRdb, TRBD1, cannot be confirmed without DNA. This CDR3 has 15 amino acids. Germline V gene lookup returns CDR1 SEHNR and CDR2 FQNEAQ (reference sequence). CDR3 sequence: CASSQTGVRHYEQYF.

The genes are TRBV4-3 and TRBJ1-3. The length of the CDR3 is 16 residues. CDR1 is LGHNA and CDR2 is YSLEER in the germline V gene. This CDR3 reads CASSQVWGLSGNTIYF.

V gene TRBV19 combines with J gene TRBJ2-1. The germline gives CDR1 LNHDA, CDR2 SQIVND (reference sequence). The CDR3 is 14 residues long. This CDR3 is CASAGFGSQDEQFF.

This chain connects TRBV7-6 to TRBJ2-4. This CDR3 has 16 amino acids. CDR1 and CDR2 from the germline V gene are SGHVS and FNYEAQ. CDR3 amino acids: CASSSSLGLYKNIQYF.

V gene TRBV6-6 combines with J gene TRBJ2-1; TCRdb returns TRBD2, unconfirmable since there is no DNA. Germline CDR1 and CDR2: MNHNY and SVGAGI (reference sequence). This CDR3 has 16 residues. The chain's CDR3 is CASSYILELVRNEQFF.

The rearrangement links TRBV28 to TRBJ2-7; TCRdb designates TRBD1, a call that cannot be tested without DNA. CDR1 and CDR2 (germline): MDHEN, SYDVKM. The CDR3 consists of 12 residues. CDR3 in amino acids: CASSRDRGEQYF.

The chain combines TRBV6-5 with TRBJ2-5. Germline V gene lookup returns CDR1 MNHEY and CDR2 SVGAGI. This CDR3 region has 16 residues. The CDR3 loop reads CASSYFVGSYVETQYF.

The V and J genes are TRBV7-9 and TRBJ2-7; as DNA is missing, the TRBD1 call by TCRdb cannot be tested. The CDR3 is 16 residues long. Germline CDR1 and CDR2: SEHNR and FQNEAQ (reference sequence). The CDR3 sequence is CASSPHLGQAIYEQYF.

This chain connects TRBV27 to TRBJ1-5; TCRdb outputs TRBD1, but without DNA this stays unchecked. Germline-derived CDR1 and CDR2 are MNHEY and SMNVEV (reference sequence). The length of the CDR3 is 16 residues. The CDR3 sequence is CASSLWGSGPGQPQHF.

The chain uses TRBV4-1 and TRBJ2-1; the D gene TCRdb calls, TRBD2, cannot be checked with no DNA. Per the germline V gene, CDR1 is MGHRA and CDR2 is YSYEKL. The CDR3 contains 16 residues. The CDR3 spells CASSLGPGTLGGEQFF.

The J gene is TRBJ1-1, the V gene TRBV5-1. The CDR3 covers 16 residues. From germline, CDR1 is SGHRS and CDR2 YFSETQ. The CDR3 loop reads CASSLGTGSMNTEAFF.

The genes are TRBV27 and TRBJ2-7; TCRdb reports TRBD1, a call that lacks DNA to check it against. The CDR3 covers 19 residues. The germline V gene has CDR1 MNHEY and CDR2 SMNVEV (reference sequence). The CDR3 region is CASSYAYPLQGAEPYEQYF.

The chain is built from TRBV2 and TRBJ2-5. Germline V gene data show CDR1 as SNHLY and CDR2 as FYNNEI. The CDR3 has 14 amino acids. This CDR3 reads CASSEPVYQETQYF. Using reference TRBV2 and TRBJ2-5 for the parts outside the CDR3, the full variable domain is EPEVTQTPSHQVTQMGQEVILRCVPISNHLYFYWYRQILGQKVEFLVSFYNNEISEKSEIFDDQFSVERPDGSNFTLKIRSTKLEDSAMYFCASSEPVYQETQYFGPGTRLLVL.

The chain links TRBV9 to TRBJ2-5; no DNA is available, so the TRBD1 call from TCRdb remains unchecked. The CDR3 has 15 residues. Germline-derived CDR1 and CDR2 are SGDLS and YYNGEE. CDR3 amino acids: CASSVDGSPGETQYF.

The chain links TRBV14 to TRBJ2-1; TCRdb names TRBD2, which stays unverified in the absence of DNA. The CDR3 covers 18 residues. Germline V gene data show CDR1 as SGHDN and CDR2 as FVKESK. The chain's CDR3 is CASSPGLAGGHSYNEQFF.

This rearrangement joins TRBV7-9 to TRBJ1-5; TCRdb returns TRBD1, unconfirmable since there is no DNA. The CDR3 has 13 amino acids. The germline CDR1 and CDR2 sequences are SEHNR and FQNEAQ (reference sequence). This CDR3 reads CASSLPGNQPQHF.

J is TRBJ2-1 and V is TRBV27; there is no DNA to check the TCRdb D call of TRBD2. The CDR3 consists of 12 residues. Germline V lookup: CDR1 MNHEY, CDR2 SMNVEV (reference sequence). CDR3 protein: CASFGELGEQFF.

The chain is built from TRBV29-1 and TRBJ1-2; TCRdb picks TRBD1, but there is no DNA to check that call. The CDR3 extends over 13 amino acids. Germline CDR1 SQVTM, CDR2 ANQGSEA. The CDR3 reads CSVVLQGAYGYTF.